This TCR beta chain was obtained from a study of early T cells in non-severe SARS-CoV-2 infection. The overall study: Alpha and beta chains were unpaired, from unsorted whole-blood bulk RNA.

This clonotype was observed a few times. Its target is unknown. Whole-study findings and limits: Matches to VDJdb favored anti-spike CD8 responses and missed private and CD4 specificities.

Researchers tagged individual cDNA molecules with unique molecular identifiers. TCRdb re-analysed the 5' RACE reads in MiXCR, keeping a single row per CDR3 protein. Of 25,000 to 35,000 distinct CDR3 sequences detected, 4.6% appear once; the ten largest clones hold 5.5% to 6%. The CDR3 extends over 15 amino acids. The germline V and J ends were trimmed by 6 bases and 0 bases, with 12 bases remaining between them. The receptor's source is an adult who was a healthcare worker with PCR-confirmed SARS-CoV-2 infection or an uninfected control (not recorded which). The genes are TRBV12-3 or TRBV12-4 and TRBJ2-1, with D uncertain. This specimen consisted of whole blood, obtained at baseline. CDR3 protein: CASSPDELSYNEQFF. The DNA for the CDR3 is TGTGCCAGCAGCCCGGATGAACTCTCCTACAATGAGCAGTTCTTC.